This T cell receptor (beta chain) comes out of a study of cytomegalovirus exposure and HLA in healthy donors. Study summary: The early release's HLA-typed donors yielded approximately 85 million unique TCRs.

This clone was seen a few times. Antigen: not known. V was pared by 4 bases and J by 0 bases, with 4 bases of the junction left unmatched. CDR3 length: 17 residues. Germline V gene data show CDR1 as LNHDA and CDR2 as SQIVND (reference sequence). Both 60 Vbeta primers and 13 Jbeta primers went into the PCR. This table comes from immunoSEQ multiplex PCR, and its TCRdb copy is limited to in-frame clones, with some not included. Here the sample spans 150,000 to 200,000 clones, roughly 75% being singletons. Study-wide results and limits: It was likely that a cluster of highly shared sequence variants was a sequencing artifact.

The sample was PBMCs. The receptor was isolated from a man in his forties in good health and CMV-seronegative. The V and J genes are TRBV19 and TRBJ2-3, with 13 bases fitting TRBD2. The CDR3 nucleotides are TGTGCCAGTAGTAAGACTAGCGGGGGGCCTAGCACAGATACGCAGTATTTT. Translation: CASSKTSGGPSTDTQYF.